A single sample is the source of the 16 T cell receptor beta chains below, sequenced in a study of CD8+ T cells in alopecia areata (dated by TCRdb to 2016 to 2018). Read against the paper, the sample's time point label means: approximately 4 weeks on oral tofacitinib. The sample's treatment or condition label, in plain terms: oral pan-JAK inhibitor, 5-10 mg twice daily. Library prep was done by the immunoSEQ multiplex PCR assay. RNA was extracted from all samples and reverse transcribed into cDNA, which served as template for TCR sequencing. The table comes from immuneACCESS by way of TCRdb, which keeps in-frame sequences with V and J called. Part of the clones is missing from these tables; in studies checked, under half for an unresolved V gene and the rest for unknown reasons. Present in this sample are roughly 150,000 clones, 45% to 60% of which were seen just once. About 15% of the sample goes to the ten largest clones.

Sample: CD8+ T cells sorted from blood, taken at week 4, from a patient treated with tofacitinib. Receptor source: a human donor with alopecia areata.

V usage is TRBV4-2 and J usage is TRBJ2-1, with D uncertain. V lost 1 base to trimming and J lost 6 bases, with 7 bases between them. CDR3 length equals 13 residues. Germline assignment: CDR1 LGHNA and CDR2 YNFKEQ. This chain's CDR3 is CASSQGLSNEQFF. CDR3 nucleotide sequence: TGTGCCAGCAGCCAAGGGCTATCCAATGAGCAGTTCTTC.

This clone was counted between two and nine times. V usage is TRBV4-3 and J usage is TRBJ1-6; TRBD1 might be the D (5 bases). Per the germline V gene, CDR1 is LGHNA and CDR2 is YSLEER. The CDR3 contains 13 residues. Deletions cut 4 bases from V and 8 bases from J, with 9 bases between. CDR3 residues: CASSRDPHSPLHF. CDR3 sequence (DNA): TGCGCCAGCAGCCGGGACCCTCATTCACCCCTCCACTTT.

CDR3 bases: TGTGCCTGGAGGGTCGGGGGTCTCACAGATACGCAGTATTTT. It codes for CAWRVGGLTDTQYF. This chain links TRBV30 with TRBJ2-3; D perhaps matches TRBD2 (6 bases). The V gene's germline CDR1 is GTSNPN and CDR2 SVGIG (reference sequence). The CDR3 runs 14 residues. V was cut by 3 bases and J by 2 bases, with 12 bases left in between.

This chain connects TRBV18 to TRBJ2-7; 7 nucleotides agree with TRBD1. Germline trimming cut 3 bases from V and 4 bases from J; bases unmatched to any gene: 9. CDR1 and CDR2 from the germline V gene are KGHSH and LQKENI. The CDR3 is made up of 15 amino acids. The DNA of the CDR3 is TGTGCCAGCTCACCGGAACGGCAGGGGGTTTACGAGCAGTACTTC. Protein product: CASSPERQGVYEQYF.

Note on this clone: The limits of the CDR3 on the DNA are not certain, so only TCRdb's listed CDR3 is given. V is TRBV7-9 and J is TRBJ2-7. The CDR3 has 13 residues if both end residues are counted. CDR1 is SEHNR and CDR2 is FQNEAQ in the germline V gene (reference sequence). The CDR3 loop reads CASSFGAGYEQYF.

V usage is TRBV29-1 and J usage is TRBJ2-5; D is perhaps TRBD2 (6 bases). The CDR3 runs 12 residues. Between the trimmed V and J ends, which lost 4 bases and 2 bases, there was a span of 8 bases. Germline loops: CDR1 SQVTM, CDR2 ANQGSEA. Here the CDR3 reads CSVVGGQETQYF. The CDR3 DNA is TGCAGCGTTGTAGGAGGGCAAGAGACCCAGTACTTC.

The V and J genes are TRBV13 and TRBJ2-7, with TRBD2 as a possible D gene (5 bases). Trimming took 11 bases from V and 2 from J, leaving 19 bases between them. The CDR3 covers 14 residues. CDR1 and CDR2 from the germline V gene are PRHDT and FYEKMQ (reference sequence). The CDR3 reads CAGSYSGKAYEQYF. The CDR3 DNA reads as TGTGCCGGCTCGTATTCGGGGAAAGCCTACGAGCAGTACTTC.

CDR3 protein: CASSQGGAQPQHF. In nucleotides, the CDR3 is TGCGCCAGCAGCCAAGGGGGGGCACAGCCCCAGCATTTT. V is TRBV4-1 and J is TRBJ1-5, with TRBD1 as a possible D gene (6 bases). CDR3 size: 13 residues. The V gene's germline CDR1 is MGHRA and CDR2 YSYEKL. V was clipped by 1 base and J by 7 bases, with 8 bases between them.

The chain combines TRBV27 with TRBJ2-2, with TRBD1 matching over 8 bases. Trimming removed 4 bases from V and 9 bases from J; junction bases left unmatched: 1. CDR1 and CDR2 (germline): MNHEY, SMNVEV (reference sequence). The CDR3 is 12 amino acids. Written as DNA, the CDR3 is TGTGCCAGCAGTTCAGGGGGCAGGGAGCTGTTTTTT. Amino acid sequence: CASSSGGRELFF.

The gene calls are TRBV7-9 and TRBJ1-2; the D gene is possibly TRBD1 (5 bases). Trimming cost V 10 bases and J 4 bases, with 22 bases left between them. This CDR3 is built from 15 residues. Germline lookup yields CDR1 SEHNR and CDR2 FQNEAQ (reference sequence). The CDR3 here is CATPSGGPQGYGYTF. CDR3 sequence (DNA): TGTGCCACCCCTAGCGGTGGGCCCCAGGGCTATGGCTACACCTTC.

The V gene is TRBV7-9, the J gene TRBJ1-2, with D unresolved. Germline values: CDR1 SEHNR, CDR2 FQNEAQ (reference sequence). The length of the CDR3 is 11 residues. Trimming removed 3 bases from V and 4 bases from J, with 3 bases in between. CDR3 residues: CASSFGYGYTF. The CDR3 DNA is TGTGCCAGCAGCTTCGGCTATGGCTACACCTTC.

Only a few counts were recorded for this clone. The CDR3 loop reads CASSPGRSGSGAERAFF. As DNA, the CDR3 is TGTGCCAGCAGTCCAGGACGGAGTGGGTCGGGGGCAGAACGGGCTTTCTTT. V is TRBV9 and J is TRBJ1-1; tentative D call: TRBD1 (6 bases). Germline lookup yields CDR1 SGDLS and CDR2 YYNGEE. V was trimmed by 5 bases and J by 11 bases, leaving 31 bases between them. CDR3 size: 17 residues.

CDR3 in amino acids: CASSSGGHEELFF. The CDR3 region has the DNA TGTGCCAGCAGTTCAGGAGGCCATGAGGAGCTGTTTTTT. The gene calls are TRBV27 and TRBJ2-2; TRBD2 might be the D (5 bases). CDR3 length: 13 amino acids. V was cut by 4 bases and J by 10 bases, with 13 bases left in between. Per the germline V gene, CDR1 is MNHEY and CDR2 is SMNVEV (reference sequence).

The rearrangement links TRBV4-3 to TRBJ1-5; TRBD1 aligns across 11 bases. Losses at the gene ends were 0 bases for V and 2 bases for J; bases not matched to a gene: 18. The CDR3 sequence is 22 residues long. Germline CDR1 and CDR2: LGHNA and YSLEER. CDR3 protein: CASSQDPTPGQGVEGGNQPQHF. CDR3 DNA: TGCGCCAGCAGCCAAGATCCGACTCCGGGACAGGGGGTTGAAGGAGGCAATCAGCCCCAGCATTTT.

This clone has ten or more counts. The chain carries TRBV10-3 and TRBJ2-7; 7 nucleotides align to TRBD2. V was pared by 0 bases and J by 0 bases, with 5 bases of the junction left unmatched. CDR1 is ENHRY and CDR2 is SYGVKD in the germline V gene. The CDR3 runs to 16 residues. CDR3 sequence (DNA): TGTGCCATCAGTGAGTCTATCGGCGGGAGCTCCTACGAGCAGTACTTC. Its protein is CAISESIGGSSYEQYF.

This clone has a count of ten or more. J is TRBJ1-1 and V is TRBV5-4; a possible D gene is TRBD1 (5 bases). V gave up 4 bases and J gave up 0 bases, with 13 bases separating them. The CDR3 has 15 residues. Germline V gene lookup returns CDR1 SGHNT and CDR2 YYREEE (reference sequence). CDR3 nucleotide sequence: TGTGCCAGCAGCCCCTATCTGGGGGTGAACACTGAAGCTTTCTTT. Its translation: CASSPYLGVNTEAFF.